This TCR beta chain was sequenced for a study of blood T cell repertoires in COVID-19 (dated by TCRdb to 2020 to 2021). About the full investigation: Samples covering the acute and convalescent phases of COVID-19 were provided by collaborators in the United States, Italy and Spain. The repertoires were released in a freely available public database intended as a resource for research on the immune response to SARS-CoV-2. Samples were obtained from the ongoing ImmuneRACE study (first 160 participants) and from about 1,300 subjects provided by 6 global collaborators. The prospective study material was composed of cDNA or gDNA derived from T cells, B-cell-depleted T cells, or PBMCs. Sample metadata almost always included a de-identified subject ID, COVID-19 status, age in years and sex. The dataset comprised deeply sampled blood TCRbeta repertoires from subjects exposed to, actively infected with, or recovered from COVID-19. HLA class I and class II types, where available, came from metadata supplied by the sample provider rather than from assay-based typing. Results the study describes overall, beyond this receptor: The amount of clinical and demographic metadata varied by source and participant and was provided uncurated.

Collaborating institutions collected whole blood in K2EDTA tubes following their own protocols. For TCRbeta analysis, collaborator samples were shipped as frozen whole blood, as isolated PBMCs, or as DNA extracted from either sample type. TCRbeta CDR3 regions were amplified from genomic DNA using the immunoSEQ Assay, a bias-controlled multiplex PCR. Concerning the study's data processing: Within the assay, amplification of reference gene primers was used to estimate how many nucleated cells each sample contained. To quantify the absolute abundance of each unique TCRbeta CDR3 rearrangement, sequence reads were collapsed and filtered. For each sample, productive Simpson clonality was calculated as the square root of Simpson's diversity index across productive rearrangements. In its TCRdb copy, this immuneACCESS table keeps in-frame sequences only and misses some clones. Where compared with another copy, unresolved V genes explain less than half of these, and the others have no known cause. V and J calls and clone size are copied from that table; D and trimming were computed from the DNA. The sample table lists tens of thousands of clones, more than 75% of them with a count of one. The ten largest clones capture approximately 8% of the sample.

CDR1 is given as LGHNA and CDR2 as YNFKEQ, both from the germline V gene. The CDR3 starts with the cysteine, ends with the phenylalanine, and has 15 residues. The kept DNA is CDR3 alone, 45 bases in frame from the first base. Ends trimmed: V by 2 bases, J by 5 bases; bases unmatched to a gene: 1. Worth noting for this clone: Its antigen is unknown. The input lacks base qualities; no much larger clone sits a single base away.

This clonotype was sampled from a man aged 45-65 years with active COVID-19. Source material: peripheral blood. This chain joins TRBV4-2 to TRBJ2-1, with TRBD2 identical over 12 junction bases. The CDR3 sequence is CASSQTSGRNNEQFF. The base sequence is TGTGCCAGCAGCCAAACTAGCGGGAGGAACAATGAGCAGTTCTTC.